This T cell receptor (beta chain) emerged from a study of regulatory T cells in long-lasting Graves disease. For TCR beta, libraries came from iRepertoire HTBI primers and Arm-PCR of CDR3 regions. In TCRdb, the multiplex PCR reads were re-called with MiXCR into one record per CDR3 protein. This sample yields 400,000 to 550,000 distinct CDR3 sequences, of which 15% to 20% are seen a single time; approximately 22% belongs to the top ten. Findings of the study overall: TRBV28, TRBJ1-2 and TRBJ2-5 were favored in persistent disease.

In germline, CDR1 is DFQATT, CDR2 SNEGSKA (reference sequence). V was clipped by 5 bases and J by 0 bases, with 14 bases between them. The CDR3 totals 15 residues. Of note for this clonotype: Antigen: not known.

Time point defined: newly diagnosed GD, antithyroid drugs for less than 3 months. PBMC RNA was the source of the TCR library. The same sample was also used in a study of T cells in Graves' hyperthyroidism and ophthalmopathy. That study reports: RT-PCR in the first round (using the HTBI primer set) targeted the TCR CDR3.

This chain links TRBV20-1 with TRBJ2-1; possibly TRBD1 for D (5 bases). The sequence derives from a woman aged 18-30 years with Graves disease. The sequences come from peripheral blood mononuclear cells (PBMCs), collected at new diagnosis, from a patient treated with antithyroid drugs. DNA of the CDR3: TGCAGTGCTCCGGACAACCGGGTCTCCTACAATGAGCAGTTCTTC. Protein product: CSAPDNRVSYNEQFF.